Below, 10 T cell receptor beta chains from the same sample are listed, as sequenced in a study of blood T cell repertoires in COVID-19. This table comes from immunoSEQ multiplex PCR, and its TCRdb copy is limited to in-frame clones, with some not included. In the table there are about 75,000 clones, over 65% of which are singletons. What was sequenced was peripheral blood. Receptor source: a human donor with acute or convalescent COVID-19. The donor label of this sample is uncertain.

CDR3 coding DNA: TGTGCCAGCAGTCCCGGTTCATGGGGCTACACCTTC. Its translation: CASSPGSWGYTF. This chain uses TRBV3-1 (or the pseudogene TRBV3-2) with TRBJ1-2; D gene unclear. The length of the CDR3 is 12 residues. V was pared by 6 bases and J by 8 bases, with 13 bases between. Germline V gene data show CDR1 as LGHDT and CDR2 as YNNKEL (reference sequence).

V is TRBV15 and J is TRBJ2-1; 9 nucleotides match TRBD2. Germline CDR1 LNHNV, CDR2 YYDKDF (reference sequence). The ends lost 1 base at V and 5 bases at J; junction bases unmatched: 6. This CDR3 is 16 amino acids long. CDR3 bases: TGTGCCACCAGCAGAGGAGGGACTAGCCGCGACAATGAGCAGTTCTTC. Its protein is CATSRGGTSRDNEQFF.

The chain has TRBV9 and TRBJ2-1, with 10 bases aligning to TRBD2. Looked up from germline, CDR1 is SGDLS and CDR2 is YYNGEE. This CDR3 is built from 15 residues. V lost 4 bases to trimming and J lost 9 bases; unmatched junction nucleotides: 10. CDR3 region: CASSTKAGGPTEQFF. The CDR3, as DNA: TGTGCCAGCAGCACCAAAGCGGGAGGGCCCACTGAGCAGTTCTTC.

This chain joins TRBV11-2 and TRBJ1-3; D gene unclear. Looked up from germline, CDR1 is SGHAT and CDR2 is FQNNGV. V gave up 1 base and J gave up 2 bases, with 6 bases separating them. The CDR3 consists of 14 residues. This chain's CDR3 is CASSLGAAGNTIYF. The CDR3 DNA follows: TGTGCCAGCAGCTTAGGGGCTGCTGGAAACACCATATATTTT.

The chain joins TRBV7-9 to TRBJ2-1; no reliable D call. Looked up from germline, CDR1 is SEHNR and CDR2 is FQNEAQ (reference sequence). The V gene lost 2 bases and the J gene lost 7 bases, with 6 bases spanning the gap. The CDR3 is 12 amino acids. The CDR3 sequence: CASSLRANEQFF. The CDR3 nucleotides are TGTGCCAGCAGCTTACGAGCGAATGAGCAGTTCTTC.

V and J are TRBV3-1 (or the pseudogene TRBV3-2) and TRBJ2-1, with D uncertain. V lost 0 bases and J 5 bases, leaving 5 bases between the germline ends. The CDR3 totals 13 residues. Germline V gives CDR1 LGHDT, CDR2 YNNKEL (reference sequence). CDR3 DNA: TGTGCCAGCAGCCAAGATAATGACAATGAGCAGTTCTTC. Translation gives CASSQDNDNEQFF.

The J gene is TRBJ2-1, the V gene TRBV19; 8 bases align to TRBD2. V was pared by 7 bases and J by 5 bases, with 10 bases of the junction left unmatched. The CDR3 spans 15 residues. From germline, CDR1 is LNHDA and CDR2 SQIVND (reference sequence). CDR3: CASTRIGGLDNEQFF. In nucleotides, the CDR3 is TGTGCCAGTACCCGAATCGGGGGACTAGACAATGAGCAGTTCTTC.

This sequence joins TRBV18 and TRBJ1-5; possible D gene TRBD1, 6 bases. Germline assignment: CDR1 KGHSH and CDR2 LQKENI. The CDR3 runs 16 residues. The V gene lost 3 bases and the J gene lost 5 bases, with 17 bases spanning the gap. In DNA, the CDR3 is TGTGCCAGCTCACCGAGCAAGACAGGCCTTTATCAGCCCCAGCATTTT. It specifies CASSPSKTGLYQPQHF.

This rearrangement joins TRBV6-5 to TRBJ2-7; 8 bases line up with TRBD2. V was clipped by 8 bases and J by 1 base; unmatched bases: 4. Germline V gene lookup returns CDR1 MNHEY and CDR2 SVGAGI. The CDR3 extends over 13 amino acids. The CDR3, as DNA: TGTGCCAGCGGTAGCGGGGCATCCTACGAGCAGTACGTC. Translated: CASGSGASYEQYV.

The V and J genes are TRBV3-1 (or the pseudogene TRBV3-2) and TRBJ2-1; unclear D gene. This CDR3 spans 12 amino acids. Trimming shortened V by 4 bases and J by 7 bases, and 8 bases separated the two germline ends. Germline V CDR1 and CDR2: LGHDT, YNNKEL (reference sequence). CDR3 bases: TGTGCCAGCAGCCCATCACGGAATGAGCAGTTCTTC. Translating gives CASSPSRNEQFF.